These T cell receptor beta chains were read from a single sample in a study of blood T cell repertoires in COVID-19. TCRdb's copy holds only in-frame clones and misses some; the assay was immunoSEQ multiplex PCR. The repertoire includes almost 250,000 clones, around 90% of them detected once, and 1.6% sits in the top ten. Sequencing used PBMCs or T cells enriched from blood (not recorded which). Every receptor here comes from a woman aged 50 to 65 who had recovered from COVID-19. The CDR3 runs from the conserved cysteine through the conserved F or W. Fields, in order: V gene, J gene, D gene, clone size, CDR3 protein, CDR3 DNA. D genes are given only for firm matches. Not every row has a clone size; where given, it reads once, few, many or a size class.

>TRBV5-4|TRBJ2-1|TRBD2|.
CASSPKLAGVYNEQFF
TGTGCCAGCAGCCCCAAGCTAGCGGGAGTTTACAATGAGCAGTTCTTC
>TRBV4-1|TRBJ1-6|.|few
CASSLRATSSYNSPLHF
TGCGCCAGCAGCCTCAGGGCCACGAGCTCCTATAATTCACCCCTCCACTTT
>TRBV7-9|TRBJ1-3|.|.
CASSASGASGNTIYF
TGTGCCAGCAGCGCCTCAGGGGCCTCTGGAAACACCATATATTTT
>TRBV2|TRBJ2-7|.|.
CASRSDWEQYF
TGTGCCAGCAGGAGTGACTGGGAGCAGTACTTC
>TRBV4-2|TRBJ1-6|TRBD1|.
CASSQRTGFNSPLHF
TGTGCCAGCAGCCAACGGACAGGCTTCAATTCACCCCTCCACTTT
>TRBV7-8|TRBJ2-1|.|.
CASSLQNEQFF
TGTGCCAGCAGCCTCCAGAATGAGCAGTTCTTC
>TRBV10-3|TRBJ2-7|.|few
CAISKDRSYEQYF
TGTGCCATCAGTAAGGACAGATCCTACGAGCAGTACTTC
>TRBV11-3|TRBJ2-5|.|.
CASSLGVGGKLQETQYF
TGTGCCAGCAGCTTAGGGGTAGGCGGGAAACTACAAGAGACCCAGTACTTC
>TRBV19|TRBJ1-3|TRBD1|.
CASLGQAYSGNTIYF
TGTGCCAGTTTGGGACAGGCATACTCTGGAAACACCATATATTTT
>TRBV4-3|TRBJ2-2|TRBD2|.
CASSQDGLAGGPDTGELFF
TGCGCCAGCAGCCAAGATGGGCTAGCGGGAGGGCCTGACACCGGGGAGCTGTTTTTT
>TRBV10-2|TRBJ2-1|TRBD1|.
CASSESGGAWGYQFF
TGCGCCAGCAGTGAGTCAGGGGGCGCGTGGGGTTATCAGTTCTTC
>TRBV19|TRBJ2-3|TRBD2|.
CASTLRAGSTDTQYF
TGTGCCAGTACCTTAAGAGCGGGAAGCACAGATACGCAGTATTTT
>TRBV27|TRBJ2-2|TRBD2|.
CASSLGGDANTGELFF
TGTGCCAGCAGTTTAGGGGGGGACGCGAACACCGGGGAGCTGTTTTTT
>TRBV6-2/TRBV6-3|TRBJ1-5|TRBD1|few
CASSYSSGQSNQPQHF
TGTGCCAGCAGTTACTCTTCGGGACAGAGCAATCAGCCCCAGCATTTT
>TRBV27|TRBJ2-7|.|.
CASSSGVRGSEQYF
TGTGCCAGCAGTTCGGGGGTCAGAGGAAGCGAGCAGTACTTC
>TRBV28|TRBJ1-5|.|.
CASSFPALDNQPQHF
TGTGCCAGCAGTTTTCCCGCACTAGATAATCAGCCCCAGCATTTT
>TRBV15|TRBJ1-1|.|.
CATSRDLVGAGRAEAFF
TGTGCCACCAGCAGAGATCTAGTCGGGGCAGGGAGGGCTGAAGCTTTCTTT
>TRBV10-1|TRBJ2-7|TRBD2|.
CASSGTSGIYEQYF
TGCGCCAGCAGTGGGACTAGCGGAATCTACGAGCAGTACTTC
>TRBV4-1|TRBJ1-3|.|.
CASSQVVGSVAGNTIYF
TGCGCCAGCAGCCAAGTCGTGGGGTCGGTAGCGGGAAACACCATATATTTT
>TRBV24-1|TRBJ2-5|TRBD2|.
CATTSGRIGETQYF
TGTGCGACGACTAGCGGGAGAATAGGAGAGACCCAGTACTTC
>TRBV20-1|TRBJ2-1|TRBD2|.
CSASKEGGTYNEQFF
TGCAGTGCTAGTAAGGAGGGAGGGACCTACAATGAGCAGTTCTTC
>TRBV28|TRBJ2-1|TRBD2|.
CASSLGLAGGGFF
TGTGCCAGCAGTTTGGGACTAGCGGGAGGTGGGTTCTTC
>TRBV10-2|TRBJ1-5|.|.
CASSEYGKTEGCFHF
TGCGCCAGCAGTGAGTATGGAAAAACAGAGGGATGTTTCCATTTT
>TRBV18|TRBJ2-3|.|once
CASSQRQDTDTQYF
TGTGCCAGCTCTCAGCGCCAAGATACAGATACGCAGTATTTT
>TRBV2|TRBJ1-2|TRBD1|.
CASILWDRDGYTF
TGTGCCAGCATCCTGTGGGACAGGGATGGCTACACCTTC
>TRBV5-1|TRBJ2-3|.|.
CASSGASTDTQYF
TGCGCCAGCAGCGGGGCCAGCACAGATACGCAGTATTTT
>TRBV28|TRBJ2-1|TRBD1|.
CASSTGGTGSTDEQFF
TGTGCCAGCAGCACGGGCGGGACAGGGTCAACGGATGAGCAGTTCTTC
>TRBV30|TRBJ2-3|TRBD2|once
CAWSVGVAGVDTQYF
TGTGCCTGGAGTGTTGGGGTAGCGGGAGTGGATACGCAGTATTTT
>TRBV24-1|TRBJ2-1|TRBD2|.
CATRGTRGGEQFF
TGTGCCACCAGGGGGACTAGAGGGGGTGAGCAGTTCTTC
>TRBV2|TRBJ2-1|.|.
CASTEPVYEQFF
TGTGCCAGCACCGAGCCGGTCTATGAGCAGTTCTTC
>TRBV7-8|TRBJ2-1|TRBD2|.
CASSSRGLKREGGPYNEQFF
TGTGCCAGCAGCTCCCGGGGACTAAAGCGGGAGGGCGGCCCCTACAATGAGCAGTTCTTC
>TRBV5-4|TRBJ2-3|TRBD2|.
CASSLDLAASTDTQYF
TGTGCCAGCAGCTTGGACCTAGCGGCTAGCACAGATACGCAGTATTTT
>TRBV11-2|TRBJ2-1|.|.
CASSSRLVSYNEQFF
TGTGCCAGCAGCTCCCGACTAGTATCGTACAATGAGCAGTTCTTC
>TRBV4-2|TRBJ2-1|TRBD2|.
CASSQGLAGGDNEQFF
TGTGCCAGCAGCCAGGGGCTAGCGGGAGGAGACAATGAGCAGTTCTTC